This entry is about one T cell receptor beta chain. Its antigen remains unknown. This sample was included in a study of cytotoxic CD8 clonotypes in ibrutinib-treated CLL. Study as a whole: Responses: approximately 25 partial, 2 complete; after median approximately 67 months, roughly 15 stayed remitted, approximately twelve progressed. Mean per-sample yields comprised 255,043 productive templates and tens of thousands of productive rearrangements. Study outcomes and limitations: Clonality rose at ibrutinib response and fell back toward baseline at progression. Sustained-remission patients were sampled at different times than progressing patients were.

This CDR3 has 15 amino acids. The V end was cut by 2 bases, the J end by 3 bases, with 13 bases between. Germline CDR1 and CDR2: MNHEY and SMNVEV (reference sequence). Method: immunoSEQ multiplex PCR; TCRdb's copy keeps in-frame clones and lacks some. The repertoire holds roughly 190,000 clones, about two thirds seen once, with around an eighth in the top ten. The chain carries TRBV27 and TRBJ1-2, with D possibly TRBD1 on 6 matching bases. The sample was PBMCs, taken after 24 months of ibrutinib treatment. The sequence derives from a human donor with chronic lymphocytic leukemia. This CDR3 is CASSLKSGGYYGYTF. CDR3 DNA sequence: TGTGCCAGCAGTTTAAAGTCGGGGGGCTACTATGGCTACACCTTC.